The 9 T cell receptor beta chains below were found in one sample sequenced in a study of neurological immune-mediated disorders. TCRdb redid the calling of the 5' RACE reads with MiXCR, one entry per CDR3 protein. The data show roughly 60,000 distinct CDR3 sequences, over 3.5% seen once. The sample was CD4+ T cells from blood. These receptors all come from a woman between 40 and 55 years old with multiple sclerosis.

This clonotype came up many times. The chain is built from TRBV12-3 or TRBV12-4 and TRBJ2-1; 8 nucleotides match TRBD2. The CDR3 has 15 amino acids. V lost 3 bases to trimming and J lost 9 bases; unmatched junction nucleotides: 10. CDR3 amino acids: CASSFSSGGALEQFF. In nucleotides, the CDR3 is TGTGCCAGCAGTTTTTCCTCGGGAGGGGCGCTTGAGCAGTTCTTC.

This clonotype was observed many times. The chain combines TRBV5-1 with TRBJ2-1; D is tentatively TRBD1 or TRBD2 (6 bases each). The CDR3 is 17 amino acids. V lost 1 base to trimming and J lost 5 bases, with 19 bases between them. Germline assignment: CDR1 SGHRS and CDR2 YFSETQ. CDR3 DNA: TGCGCCAGCAGCTTGTTTCCGGGGGCGGGAAGAAACAATGAGCAGTTCTTC. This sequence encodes CASSLFPGAGRNNEQFF.

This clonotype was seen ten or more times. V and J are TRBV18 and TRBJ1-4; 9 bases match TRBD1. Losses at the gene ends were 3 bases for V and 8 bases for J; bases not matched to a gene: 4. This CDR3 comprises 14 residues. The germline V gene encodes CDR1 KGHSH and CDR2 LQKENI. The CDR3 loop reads CASSPYRGREKLFF. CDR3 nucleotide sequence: TGTGCCAGCTCACCGTACAGGGGGCGAGAAAAACTGTTTTTT. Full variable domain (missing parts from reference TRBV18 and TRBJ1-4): NAGVMQNPRHLVRRRGQEARLRCSPMKGHSHVYWYRQLPEEGLKFMVYLQKENIIDESGMPKERFSAEFPKEGPSILRIQQVVRGDSAAYFCASSPYRGREKLFFGSGTQLSVL.

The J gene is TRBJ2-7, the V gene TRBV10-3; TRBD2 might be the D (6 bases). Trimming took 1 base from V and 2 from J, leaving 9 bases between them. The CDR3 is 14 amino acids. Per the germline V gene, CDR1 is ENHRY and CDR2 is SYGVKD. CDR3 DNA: TGTGCCATCAGTGAGTTCGGGGGTGCCTACGAGCAGTACTTC. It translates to CAISEFGGAYEQYF.

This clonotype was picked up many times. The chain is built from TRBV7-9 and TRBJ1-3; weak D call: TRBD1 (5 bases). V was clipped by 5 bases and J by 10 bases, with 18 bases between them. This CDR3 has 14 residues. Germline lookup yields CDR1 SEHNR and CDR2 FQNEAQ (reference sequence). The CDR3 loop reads CASSRQQLPGTIYF. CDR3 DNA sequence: TGTGCCAGCAGCCGACAGCAGTTACCTGGAACCATATATTTT.

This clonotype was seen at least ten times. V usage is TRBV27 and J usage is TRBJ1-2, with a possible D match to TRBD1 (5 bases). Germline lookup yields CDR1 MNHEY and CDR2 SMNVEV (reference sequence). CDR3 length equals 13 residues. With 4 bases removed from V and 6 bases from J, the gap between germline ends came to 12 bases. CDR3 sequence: CASSYKGQDGYTF. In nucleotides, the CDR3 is TGTGCCAGCAGTTATAAGGGGCAGGATGGCTACACCTTC.

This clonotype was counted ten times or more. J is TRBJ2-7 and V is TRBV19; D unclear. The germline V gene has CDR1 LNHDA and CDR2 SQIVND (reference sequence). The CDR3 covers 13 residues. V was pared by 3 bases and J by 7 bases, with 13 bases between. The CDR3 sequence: CASSIGPRREQYF. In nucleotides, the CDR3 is TGTGCCAGTAGTATCGGTCCCCGTCGAGAGCAGTACTTC.

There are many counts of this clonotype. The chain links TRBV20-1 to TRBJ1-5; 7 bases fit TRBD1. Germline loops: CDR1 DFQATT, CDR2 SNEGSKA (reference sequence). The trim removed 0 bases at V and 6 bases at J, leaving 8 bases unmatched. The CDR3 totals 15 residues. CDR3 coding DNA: TGCAGTGCTAGAGAGCCACGACAGGGATTTCAGCCCCAGCATTTT. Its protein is CSAREPRQGFQPQHF.

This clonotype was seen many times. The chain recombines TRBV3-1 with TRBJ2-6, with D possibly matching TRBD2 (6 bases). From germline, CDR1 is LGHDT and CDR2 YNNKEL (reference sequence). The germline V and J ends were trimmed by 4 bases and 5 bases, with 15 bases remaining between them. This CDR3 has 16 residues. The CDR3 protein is CASSPREVPRANVLTF. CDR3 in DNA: TGTGCCAGCAGCCCAAGGGAGGTGCCGAGGGCCAACGTCCTGACTTTC.